This is a list of T cell receptor beta chains from one sample in a study of cytomegalovirus exposure and HLA in healthy donors. Generated by immunoSEQ multiplex PCR, the TCRdb table keeps only in-frame clones and is missing some. The sample shows about 150,000 clones, just under 65% of them seen only once. The specimen was PBMCs. The origin of the receptors is a woman aged 60 to 75 in good health and CMV-seropositive. CDR3s include the opening cysteine and the closing phenylalanine or tryptophan. The D gene is left open where the match is weak. Clone size is shown for a subset of rows, as once, few, many or a class of expanded clone.

.	.	TRBJ2-2	TRBV5-5	CASSSTVEALFF	TGTGCCAGCAGCTCGACGGTCGAGGCGCTGTTTTTT
.	.	TRBJ1-2	TRBV11-2	CATTPGREAYTF	TGTGCCACCACCCCGGGCAGGGAAGCCTACACCTTC
once	TRBD1	TRBJ2-7	TRBV6-5	CASSLQGPSYEQYF	TGTGCCAGCAGCCTACAGGGGCCCTCCTACGAGCAGTACTTC
.	.	TRBJ1-2	TRBV5-1	CASSLGTLGLGGYTF	TGCGCCAGCAGCTTGGGGACACTCGGTTTAGGTGGCTACACCTTC
.	.	TRBJ1-1	TRBV27	CASSTTWGAEAFF	TGTGCCAGCAGTACGACTTGGGGGGCTGAAGCTTTCTTT
.	TRBD2	TRBJ2-7	TRBV28	CASRGSGSSYEQYF	TGTGCCAGCAGGGGAAGCGGGAGCTCTTACGAGCAGTACTTC
.	TRBD2	TRBJ2-5	TRBV5-4	CASSLGGTSGRGETQYF	TGTGCCAGCAGCTTGGGGGGGACTAGCGGGAGGGGAGAGACCCAGTACTTC
.	TRBD1	TRBJ1-4	TRBV29-1	CSVPTGGELFF	TGCAGCGTTCCGACAGGGGGGGAACTGTTTTTT
.	.	TRBJ1-1	TRBV5-6	CASSFQGTDTEAFF	TGTGCCAGCAGCTTCCAGGGAACGGACACTGAAGCTTTCTTT
few	.	TRBJ1-2	TRBV11-2	CASSSTGGAIYGYTF	TGTGCCAGCAGCTCGACGGGGGGAGCTATCTATGGCTACACCTTC
.	.	TRBJ2-2	TRBV28	CASSTQLTGELFF	TGTGCCAGCAGCACCCAACTTACCGGGGAGCTGTTTTTT
.	TRBD2	TRBJ2-7	TRBV4-2	CASSQREEDEQYF	TGTGCCAGCAGCCAGCGGGAGGAGGACGAGCAGTACTTC
.	.	TRBJ2-1	TRBV11-1	CASSQDSELLEEQFF	TGTGCCAGCAGTCAAGACTCCGAACTTCTTGAAGAGCAGTTCTTC
.	.	TRBJ2-1	TRBV27	CASSPTGTPTYNEQFF	TGTGCCAGCAGTCCTACCGGGACACCTACCTACAATGAGCAGTTCTTC
.	TRBD2	TRBJ2-3	TRBV7-9	CASSSPPGLAGTDTQYF	TGTGCCAGCAGCTCCCCCCCGGGACTAGCGGGAACAGATACGCAGTATTTT
.	.	TRBJ1-1	TRBV27	CASSFGLGGRKHTEAFF	TGTGCCAGCAGTTTTGGGTTAGGGGGACGGAAACACACTGAAGCTTTCTTT
.	.	TRBJ2-5	TRBV4-1	CASSQKQGGVSETQYF	TGCGCCAGCAGCCAAAAACAGGGTGGTGTTAGCGAGACCCAGTACTTC
.	.	TRBJ1-4	TRBV4-3	CASSQEVGRRVEKLFF	TGCGCCAGCAGCCAAGAGGTGGGACGGAGGGTTGAAAAACTGTTTTTT
.	.	TRBJ2-2	TRBV14	CASSQDWLKTNTGELFF	TGTGCCAGCAGCCAAGACTGGCTCAAAACGAACACCGGGGAGCTGTTTTTT
.	.	TRBJ2-7	TRBV7-6	CASSLSGTVYEQYF	TGTGCCAGCAGCCTGAGCGGAACGGTCTACGAGCAGTACTTC
.	TRBD2	TRBJ2-1	TRBV11-2	CASSQLAGVAYNEQFF	TGTGCCAGCAGTCAACTAGCGGGAGTGGCTTACAATGAGCAGTTCTTC
.	TRBD1	TRBJ2-3	TRBV30	CAWSAGTGGTDTQYF	TGTGCCTGGAGCGCCGGGACAGGGGGCACAGATACGCAGTATTTT
few	.	TRBJ2-2	TRBV5-4	CASSPGIGGVTGELFF	TGTGCCAGCAGTCCGGGAATAGGGGGGGTCACCGGGGAGCTGTTTTTT
.	TRBD1	TRBJ1-5	TRBV5-6	CASSSEGGEVQPQHF	TGTGCCAGCAGCTCGGAAGGGGGCGAGGTTCAGCCCCAGCATTTT
.	.	TRBJ2-7	TRBV6-1	CASSPSDKYEQYF	TGTGCCAGCAGTCCATCCGACAAGTACGAGCAGTACTTC
.	.	TRBJ2-7	TRBV9	CASSVAMNYEQYF	TGTGCCAGCAGCGTTGCGATGAACTACGAGCAGTACTTC
.	TRBD1	TRBJ2-1	TRBV5-5	CASRVTGQVNNEQFF	TGTGCCAGCAGAGTCACGGGACAGGTTAACAATGAGCAGTTCTTC
.	.	TRBJ2-5	TRBV5-1	CASSLGWQGGQETQYF	TGCGCCAGCAGCTTAGGTTGGCAGGGGGGTCAAGAGACCCAGTACTTC
.	TRBD1	TRBJ1-2	TRBV12-5	CASGSRTGDGYTF	TGTGCTAGTGGTTCCCGGACAGGGGATGGCTACACCTTC
.	.	TRBJ2-7	TRBV5-6	CASSPPSGEQYF	TGTGCCAGCAGCCCCCCCTCGGGCGAGCAGTACTTC
few	.	TRBJ1-1	TRBV15	CATQPRGGRGNTEAFF	TGTGCCACCCAGCCCCGAGGGGGAAGGGGCAACACTGAAGCTTTCTTT
.	TRBD2	TRBJ2-7	TRBV7-9	CASRLSGRAYEQYF	TGTGCCAGCAGGTTAAGCGGGAGGGCCTACGAGCAGTACTTC
.	TRBD2	TRBJ2-1	TRBV6-5	CASSYLPSGSYNEQFF	TGTGCCAGCAGTTACCTCCCTAGCGGCTCCTACAATGAGCAGTTCTTC
few	TRBD1	TRBJ2-7	TRBV5-5	CASSLAIQGTYEQYF	TGTGCCAGCAGCTTGGCCATACAGGGGACCTACGAGCAGTACTTC
.	.	TRBJ1-2	TRBV5-4	CASSSDQGINYGYTF	TGTGCCAGCAGCAGCGACCAGGGGATAAACTATGGCTACACCTTC
.	TRBD1	TRBJ2-7	TRBV28	CASRRTGGVSYEQYF	TGTGCCAGCAGACGGACAGGGGGCGTCTCCTACGAGCAGTACTTC
.	.	TRBJ2-7	TRBV11-2	CASSLGRDEQYF	TGTGCCAGCAGCTTAGGGCGGGACGAGCAGTACTTC
few	TRBD2	TRBJ2-5	TRBV7-2	CASSRQTSGQETQYF	TGTGCCAGCAGCCGCCAGACTAGCGGACAAGAGACCCAGTACTTC
few	TRBD2	TRBJ2-4	TRBV28	CASSLDGTRSQYF	TGTGCCAGCAGCTTAGACGGGACTAGGAGCCAGTACTTC
few	.	TRBJ2-3	TRBV7-2	CASSSPADSDTQYF	TGTGCCAGCAGCTCCCCGGCGGATTCAGATACGCAGTATTTT
.	TRBD1	TRBJ2-5	TRBV5-1	CASSSNQGARETQYF	TGCGCCAGCAGCTCAAATCAGGGGGCCAGGGAGACCCAGTACTTC
once	.	TRBJ1-6	TRBV4-3	CASSQDPAGDNNSPLHF	TGCGCCAGCAGCCAAGATCCGGCGGGGGACAATAATTCACCCCTCCACTTT
.	.	TRBJ1-4	TRBV18	CASSPAQGENEKLFF	TGTGCCAGCTCACCAGCACAGGGAGAGAATGAAAAACTGTTTTTT
.	TRBD1	TRBJ2-7	TRBV28	CASSKTRDSHEQYF	TGTGCCAGCAGCAAAACCCGGGACAGCCACGAGCAGTACTTC
.	.	TRBJ2-3	TRBV28	CASSRVLTGNTDTQYF	TGTGCCAGCAGCCGCGTTTTAACGGGGAACACAGATACGCAGTATTTT
few	.	TRBJ2-1	TRBV7-2	CASSFEVGWAGNEQFF	TGTGCCAGCAGCTTCGAGGTTGGTTGGGCGGGCAATGAGCAGTTCTTC
.	TRBD2	TRBJ2-5	TRBV18	CASSPFTTSAETQYF	TGTGCCAGCTCACCATTTACTACTAGCGCTGAGACCCAGTACTTC
.	.	TRBJ2-2	TRBV7-7	CASSFEAGELFF	TGTGCCAGCAGCTTTGAGGCCGGGGAGCTGTTTTTT
.	TRBD1	TRBJ2-3	TRBV27	CASSFRETGIPETDTQYF	TGTGCCAGCAGTTTTAGGGAGACAGGGATCCCCGAAACAGATACGCAGTATTTT